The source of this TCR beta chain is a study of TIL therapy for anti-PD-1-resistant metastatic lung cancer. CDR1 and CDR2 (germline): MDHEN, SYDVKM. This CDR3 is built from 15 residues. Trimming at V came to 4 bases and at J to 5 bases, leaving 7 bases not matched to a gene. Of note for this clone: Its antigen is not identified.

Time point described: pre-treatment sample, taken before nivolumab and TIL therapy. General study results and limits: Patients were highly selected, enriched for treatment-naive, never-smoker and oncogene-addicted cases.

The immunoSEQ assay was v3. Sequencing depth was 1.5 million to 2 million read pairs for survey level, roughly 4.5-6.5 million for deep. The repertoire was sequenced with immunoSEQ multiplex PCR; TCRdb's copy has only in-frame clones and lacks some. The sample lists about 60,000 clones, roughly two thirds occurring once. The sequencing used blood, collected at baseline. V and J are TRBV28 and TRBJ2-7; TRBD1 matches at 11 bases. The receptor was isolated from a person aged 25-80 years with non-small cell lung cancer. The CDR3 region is CASSSWDRGSNEQYF. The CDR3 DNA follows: TGTGCCAGCAGTTCCTGGGACAGGGGGAGCAACGAGCAGTACTTC.